This entry is about one T cell receptor (beta chain). Its recognized antigen is unknown. Within one base of it there is no much larger clone, and no base qualities were kept. TCR beta chain repertoires were profiled by survey-level sequencing on the immunoSEQ platform. From the authors' description of their analysis: CDR3 amino acid length spectratypes and V-J pairing frequencies were compared, and repertoire diversity was measured with the inverse Simpson index. To annotate clonotypes specific to SARS-CoV-2, CMV, influenza A and EBV, TCR beta CDR3 sequences were compared against VDJdb. Imported from immuneACCESS, the table was reduced by TCRdb to in-frame sequences with V and J called. These copies leave out some clones; in studies compared against another copy, an unresolved V gene accounts for under half, and the cause of the remainder is not known. V, J and clone size reflect that table, while D and trimming were determined from the DNA. In all, the sample holds approximately 53,000 clones, and approximately 93% of those were seen once. The leading ten clones occupy roughly 10% of the sample.

The data were obtained in a study (dated by TCRdb to between 2020 and 2023). Paper-wide results and their limitations: According to the authors, more investigation is needed, including longitudinal sampling and evaluation of a control group.

PBMCs were isolated from peripheral blood, and TCR beta sequencing was performed on genomic DNA from unsorted PBMCs. This receptor was identified in a middle-aged man with rheumatoid arthritis. Sequencing used PBMCs.

The CDR3 sequence is CASSQTGGSTEAFF. The base sequence is TGTGCCAGCAGCCAAACAGGGGGCAGCACTGAAGCTTTCTTT. The chain uses TRBV14 and TRBJ1-1; 9 central bases correspond to TRBD1. Counted from cysteine to phenylalanine, this CDR3 has 14 amino acids. Of all the DNA, just the CDR3 is kept, 42 bases in frame from base 1. At the junction V is shortened by 2 bases and J by 4 bases; bases outside the gene matches: 2. Reading the germline V gene gives CDR1 SGHDN and CDR2 FVKESK.